The TCR beta chain described here comes from a study of molecular identifiers for immune sequencing clone quantification. Every naive CD8 library was made from between roughly 20,000 and 1,000,000 sorted cells with 10%, 30% or 50% RNA. Naive CD8 T cells were sorted, and the gate applied was CD8+CD4-CCR7+CD45RA+. Losses at the gene ends were 6 bases for V and 2 bases for J; bases not matched to a gene: 9. The CDR3 consists of 16 residues. Germline V CDR1 and CDR2: MNHEY, SVGEGT. The bulk TCR libraries were made with methods described before and with listed TCR primers. MiXCR, applied by TCRdb to the PCR reads, yields one record per CDR3 protein. Among approximately 90,000 distinct CDR3 sequences listed, around a fifth were seen once. In the case of this clonotype: This may arise from a read error, as a much more abundant clone is one base away.

The sample comprised naive CD8+ T cells from blood, with Jurkat cell RNA spiked in. As to subset: FACS-sorted CD8+CD4-CCR7+CD45RA+ naive T cells. J is TRBJ2-3 and V is TRBV6-2 or TRBV6-3, with 9 bases that match TRBD2. The clonotype was recovered from a human donor in good health. Some libraries in this study had Jurkat cell RNA spiked in. DNA for the CDR3: TGTGCCAGCAGCCACACTAGCGGGTGGCTCACAGATACGCAGTATTTT. Translated: CASSHTSGWLTDTQYF.